This record looks at one T cell receptor beta chain sequence and its context. No antigen is known for it. The CDR3 loop spans 12 amino acids. V gave up 1 base and J gave up 5 bases, with 9 bases separating them. Germline CDR1 reads DFQATT; CDR2 reads SNEGSKA (reference sequence). The record originates from a study of blood T cells in healthy people across ages. Study-wide results and limits: Estimated diversity that came from one million T cells was considered an underestimate. Per million T cells, TCR beta diversity dropped about linearly as age rose.

A J-beta primer mix and a sample-barcoded 5' primer were used in a second PCR of about 7 to 12 cycles. There were at least 3 million CDR3-containing paired-end reads obtained from each sample. Using its own MiXCR run on the 5' RACE reads, TCRdb lists one record per CDR3 protein. The profile shows approximately 790,000 distinct CDR3 sequences, about 59% of them singletons. The material sequenced was blood. This sequence originates from a man aged 25 to 40 in good health. This chain uses TRBV20-1 with TRBJ2-7; D is uncertain. CDR3 sequence: CSARGPPDEQYF. In DNA form, the CDR3 reads TGCAGTGCTAGAGGACCGCCGGACGAGCAGTACTTC.